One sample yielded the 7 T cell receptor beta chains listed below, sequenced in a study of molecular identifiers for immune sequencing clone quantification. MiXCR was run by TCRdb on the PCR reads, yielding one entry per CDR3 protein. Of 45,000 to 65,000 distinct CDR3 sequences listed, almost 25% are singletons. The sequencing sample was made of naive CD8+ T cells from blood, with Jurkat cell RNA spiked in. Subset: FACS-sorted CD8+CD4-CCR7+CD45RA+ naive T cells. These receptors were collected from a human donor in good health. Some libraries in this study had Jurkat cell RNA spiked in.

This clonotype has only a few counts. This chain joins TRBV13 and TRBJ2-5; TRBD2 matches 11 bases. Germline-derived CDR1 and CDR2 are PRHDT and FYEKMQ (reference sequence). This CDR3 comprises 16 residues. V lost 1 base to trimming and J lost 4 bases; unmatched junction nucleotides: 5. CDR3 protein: CASSLVLAGGLETQYF. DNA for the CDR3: TGTGCCAGCAGCTTAGTCCTAGCGGGGGGTCTAGAGACCCAGTACTTC. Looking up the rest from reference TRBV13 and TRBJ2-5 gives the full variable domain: AAGVIQSPRHLIKEKRETATLKCYPIPRHDTVYWYQQGPGQDPQFLISFYEKMQSDKGSIPDRFSAQQFSDYHSELNMSSLELGDSALYFCASSLVLAGGLETQYFGPGTRLLVL.

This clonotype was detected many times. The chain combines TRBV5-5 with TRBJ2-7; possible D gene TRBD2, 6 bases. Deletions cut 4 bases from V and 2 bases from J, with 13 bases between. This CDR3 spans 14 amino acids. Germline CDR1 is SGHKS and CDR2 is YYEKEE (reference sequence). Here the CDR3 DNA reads TGTGCCAGCAGCGTGGGACTCTACACCTACGAGCAGTACTTC. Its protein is CASSVGLYTYEQYF.

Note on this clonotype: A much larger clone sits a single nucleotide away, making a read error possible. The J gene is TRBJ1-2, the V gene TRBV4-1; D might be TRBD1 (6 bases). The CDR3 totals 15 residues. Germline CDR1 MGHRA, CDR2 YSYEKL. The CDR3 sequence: CASSQGQGKGYDYTF. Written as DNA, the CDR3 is TGCGCCAGCAGCCAAGGGCAGGGGAAAGGCTATGACTACACCTTC.

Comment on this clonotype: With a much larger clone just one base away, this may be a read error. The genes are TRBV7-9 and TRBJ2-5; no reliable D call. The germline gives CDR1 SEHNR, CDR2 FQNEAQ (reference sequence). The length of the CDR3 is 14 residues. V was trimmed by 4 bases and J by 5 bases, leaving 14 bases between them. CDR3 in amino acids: CASSSVISYETQYF. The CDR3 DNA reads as TGTGCCAGCAGCTCAGTGATCAGTTACGAGACCCAGTACTTC.

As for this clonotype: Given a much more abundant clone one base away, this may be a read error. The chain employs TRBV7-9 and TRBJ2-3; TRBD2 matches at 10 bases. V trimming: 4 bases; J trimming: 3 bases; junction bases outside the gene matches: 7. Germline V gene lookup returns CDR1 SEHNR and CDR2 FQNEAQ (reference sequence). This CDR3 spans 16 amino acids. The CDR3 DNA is TGTGCCAGCAGCTACCTTACTAGCGGGGCAACAGATACGCAGTATTTT. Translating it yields CASSYLTSGATDTQYF.

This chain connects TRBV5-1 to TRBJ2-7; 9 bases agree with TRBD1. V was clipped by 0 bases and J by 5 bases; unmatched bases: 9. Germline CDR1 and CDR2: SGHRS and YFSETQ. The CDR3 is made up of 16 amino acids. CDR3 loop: CASSLVLGQGYHEQYF. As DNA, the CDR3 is TGCGCCAGCAGCTTGGTACTGGGACAGGGTTACCACGAGCAGTACTTC.

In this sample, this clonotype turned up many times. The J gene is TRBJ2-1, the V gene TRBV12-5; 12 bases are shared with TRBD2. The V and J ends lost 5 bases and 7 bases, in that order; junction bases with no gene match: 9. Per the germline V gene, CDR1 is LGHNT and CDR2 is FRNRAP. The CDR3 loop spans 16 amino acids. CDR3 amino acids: CASGPGLAGLGNEQFF. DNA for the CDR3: TGTGCTAGTGGTCCTGGACTAGCGGGATTGGGGAATGAGCAGTTCTTC.